This record concerns one TCR beta chain sequence. Sequencing was performed with immunoSEQ multiplex PCR; in TCRdb, only in-frame clones are kept and a portion is missing. The table shows about 24,000 clones, with about 88% occurring only once. Germline V lookup: CDR1 SGHNT, CDR2 YENEEA. Trimming took 4 bases from V and 1 from J, leaving 7 bases between them. The length of the CDR3 is 14 residues. This sample was taken from a study of blood T cell repertoires in COVID-19. The Seattle site enrolled patients during active infection and followed them longitudinally. The sequence derives from a man aged 65 to 79 with COVID-19, enrolled during active disease. This chain links TRBV11-3 with TRBJ2-2; perhaps TRBD1 as D (5 bases). Sequencing was carried out using peripheral blood. In DNA, the CDR3 is TGTGCCAGCAGCTCCGGACAGAACACCGGGGAGCTGTTTTTT. Amino acid sequence: CASSSGQNTGELFF. Filled out from reference TRBV11-3 and TRBJ2-2, the complete variable domain reads EAGVVQSPRYKIIEKKQPVAFWCNPISGHNTLYWYLQNLGQGPELLIRYENEEAVDDSQLPKDRFSAERLKGVDSTLKIQPAELGDSAVYLCASSSGQNTGELFFGEGSRLTVL.